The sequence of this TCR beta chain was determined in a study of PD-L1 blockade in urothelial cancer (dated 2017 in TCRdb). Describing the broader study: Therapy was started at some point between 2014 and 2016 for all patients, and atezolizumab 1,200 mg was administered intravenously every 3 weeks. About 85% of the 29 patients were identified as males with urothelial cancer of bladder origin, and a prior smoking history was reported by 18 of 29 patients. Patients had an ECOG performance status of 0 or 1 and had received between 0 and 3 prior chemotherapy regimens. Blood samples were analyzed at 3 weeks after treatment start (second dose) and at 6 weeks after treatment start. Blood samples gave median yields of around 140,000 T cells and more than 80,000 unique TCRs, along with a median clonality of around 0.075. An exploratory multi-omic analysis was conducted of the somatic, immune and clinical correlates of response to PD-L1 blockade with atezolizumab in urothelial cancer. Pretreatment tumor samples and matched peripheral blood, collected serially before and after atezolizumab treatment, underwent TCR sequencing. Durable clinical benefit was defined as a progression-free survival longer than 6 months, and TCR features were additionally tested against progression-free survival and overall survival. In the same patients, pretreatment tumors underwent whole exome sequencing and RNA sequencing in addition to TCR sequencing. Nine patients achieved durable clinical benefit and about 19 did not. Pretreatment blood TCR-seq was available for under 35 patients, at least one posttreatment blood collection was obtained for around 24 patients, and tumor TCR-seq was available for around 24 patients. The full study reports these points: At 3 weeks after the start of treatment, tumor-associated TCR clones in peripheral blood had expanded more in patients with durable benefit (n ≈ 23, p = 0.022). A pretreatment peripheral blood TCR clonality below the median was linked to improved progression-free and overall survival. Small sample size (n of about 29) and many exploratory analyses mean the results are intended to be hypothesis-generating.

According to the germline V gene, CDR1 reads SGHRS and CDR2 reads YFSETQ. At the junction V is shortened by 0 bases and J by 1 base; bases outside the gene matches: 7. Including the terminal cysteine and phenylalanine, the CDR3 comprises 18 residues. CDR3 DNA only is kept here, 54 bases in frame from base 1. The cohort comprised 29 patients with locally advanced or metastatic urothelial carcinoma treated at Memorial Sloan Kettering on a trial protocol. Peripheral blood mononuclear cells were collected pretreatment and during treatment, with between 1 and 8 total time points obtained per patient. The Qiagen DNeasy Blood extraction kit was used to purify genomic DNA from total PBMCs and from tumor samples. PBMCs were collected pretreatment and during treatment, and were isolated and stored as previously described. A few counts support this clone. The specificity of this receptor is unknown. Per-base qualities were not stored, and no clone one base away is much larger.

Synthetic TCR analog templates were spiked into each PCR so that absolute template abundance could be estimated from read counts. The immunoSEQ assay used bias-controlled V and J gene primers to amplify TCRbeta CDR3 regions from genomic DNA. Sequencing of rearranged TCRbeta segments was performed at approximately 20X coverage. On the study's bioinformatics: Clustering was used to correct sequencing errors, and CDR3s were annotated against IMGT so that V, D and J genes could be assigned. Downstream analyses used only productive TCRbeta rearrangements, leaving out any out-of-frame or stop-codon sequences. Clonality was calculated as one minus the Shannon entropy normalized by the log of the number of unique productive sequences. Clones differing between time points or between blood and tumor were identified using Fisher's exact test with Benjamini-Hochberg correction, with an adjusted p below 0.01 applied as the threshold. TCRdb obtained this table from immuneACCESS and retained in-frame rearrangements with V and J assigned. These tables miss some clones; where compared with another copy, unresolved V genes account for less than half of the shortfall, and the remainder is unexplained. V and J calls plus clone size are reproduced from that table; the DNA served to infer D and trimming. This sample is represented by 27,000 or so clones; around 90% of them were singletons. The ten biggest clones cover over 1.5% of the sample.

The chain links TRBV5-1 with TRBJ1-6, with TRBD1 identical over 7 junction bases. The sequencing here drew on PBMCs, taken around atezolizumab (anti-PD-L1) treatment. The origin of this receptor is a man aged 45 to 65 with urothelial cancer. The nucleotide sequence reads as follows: TGCGCCAGCAGCTTGGCAGGGGGTGACATATCCTATAATTCACCCCTCCACTTT. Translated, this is CASSLAGGDISYNSPLHF.